The clone carrying this T cell receptor (beta chain) was counted many times. These data are taken from a study of early T cells in non-severe SARS-CoV-2 infection. V trimming: 3 bases; J trimming: 4 bases; junction bases outside the gene matches: 6. This CDR3 has 15 residues. Per germline, CDR1 SGHAT and CDR2 FQNNGV. TCRdb re-analysed the 5' RACE reads in MiXCR, keeping a single row per CDR3 protein. The profile covers roughly 26,000 distinct CDR3 sequences, with approximately 4.1% appearing a single time and 6.2% taken by the ten largest. The J gene is TRBJ1-1, the V gene TRBV11-2; 9 bases map to TRBD1. This clonotype was sampled from an adult who was a healthcare worker with PCR-confirmed SARS-CoV-2 infection or an uninfected control (not recorded which). The specimen sequenced was whole blood. The CDR3 region has the DNA TGTGCCAGCAGCTTTACAGGGGGCTTAGGCACTGAAGCTTTCTTT. Amino acids: CASSFTGGLGTEAFF.